The rows below give T cell receptor beta chains drawn from one sample of a study of blood T cell repertoires in COVID-19. Sequencing used immunoSEQ multiplex PCR; TCRdb keeps in-frame clones, though not all of them. The sample consists of a few hundred thousand clones, roughly 86% of them appearing once. What was sequenced was peripheral blood. Receptor source: a man aged 18-30 years with active or convalescent COVID-19. Both conserved end residues are part of each CDR3. D genes are given only for firm matches. Rows may omit the clone size; those that give it use once, few, many or a size class.

D gene: NA
V gene: TRBV7-2
clone size: NA
CDR3 length: 16
J gene: TRBJ2-3
CDR3 protein: CASSLGVRTHTDTQYF
CDR3 DNA: TGTGCCAGCAGCTTAGGAGTGAGGACACACACAGATACGCAGTATTTT

D gene: NA
V gene: TRBV20-1
clone size: NA
CDR3 length: 13
J gene: TRBJ2-5
CDR3 protein: CSASWAGQETQYF
CDR3 DNA: TGCAGTGCTAGTTGGGCAGGACAAGAGACCCAGTACTTC

D gene: TRBD1
V gene: TRBV14
clone size: few
CDR3 length: 13
J gene: TRBJ2-7
CDR3 protein: CASRRQGSYEQYF
CDR3 DNA: TGTGCCAGCAGAAGACAGGGGTCCTACGAGCAGTACTTC

D gene: NA
V gene: TRBV6-5
clone size: few
CDR3 length: 16
J gene: TRBJ1-3
CDR3 protein: CASSYEAPYSGNTIYF
CDR3 DNA: TGTGCCAGCAGTTACGAGGCCCCGTACTCTGGAAACACCATATATTTT

D gene: NA
V gene: TRBV20-1
clone size: NA
CDR3 length: 11
J gene: TRBJ2-3
CDR3 protein: CSASYTDTQYF
CDR3 DNA: TGCAGTGCTAGCTACACAGATACGCAGTATTTT

D gene: NA
V gene: TRBV14
clone size: NA
CDR3 length: 17
J gene: TRBJ2-1
CDR3 protein: CASHRSGLAHPYNEQFF
CDR3 DNA: TGTGCCAGCCATCGGTCGGGGCTAGCGCACCCCTACAATGAGCAGTTCTTC

D gene: NA
V gene: TRBV14
clone size: NA
CDR3 length: 16
J gene: TRBJ1-1
CDR3 protein: CASSPGLIIPDTEAFF
CDR3 DNA: TGTGCCAGCAGCCCAGGACTAATCATTCCTGACACTGAAGCTTTCTTT

D gene: NA
V gene: TRBV6-5
clone size: few
CDR3 length: 12
J gene: TRBJ2-2
CDR3 protein: CASREKTGELFF
CDR3 DNA: TGTGCCAGCAGGGAGAAAACTGGGGAGCTGTTTTTT

D gene: TRBD2
V gene: TRBV7-3
clone size: NA
CDR3 length: 19
J gene: TRBJ2-5
CDR3 protein: CASSLARTSGGVAQETQYF
CDR3 DNA: TGTGCCAGCAGCTTAGCCCGGACTAGCGGGGGGGTTGCGCAAGAGACCCAGTACTTC

D gene: TRBD2
V gene: TRBV19
clone size: once
CDR3 length: 16
J gene: TRBJ2-3
CDR3 protein: CASSTPTSGGTDTQYF
CDR3 DNA: TGTGCCAGTAGTACCCCCACTAGCGGGGGCACAGATACGCAGTATTTT

D gene: NA
V gene: TRBV6-2/TRBV6-3
clone size: NA
CDR3 length: 13
J gene: TRBJ2-7
CDR3 protein: CASSYEGIYEQYF
CDR3 DNA: TGTGCCAGCAGTTACGAGGGTATTTACGAGCAGTACTTC

D gene: NA
V gene: TRBV14
clone size: few
CDR3 length: 13
J gene: TRBJ1-1
CDR3 protein: CASSLGGLTGAFF
CDR3 DNA: TGTGCCAGCAGCCTTGGTGGATTAACGGGAGCTTTCTTT

D gene: NA
V gene: TRBV5-6
clone size: once
CDR3 length: 16
J gene: TRBJ1-5
CDR3 protein: CASSRGARDKNQPQHF
CDR3 DNA: TGTGCCAGCAGCCGGGGAGCCCGGGACAAGAATCAGCCCCAGCATTTT

D gene: TRBD2
V gene: TRBV4-3
clone size: NA
CDR3 length: 16
J gene: TRBJ2-7
CDR3 protein: CASSHGAGGAPREQYF
CDR3 DNA: TGCGCCAGCAGCCATGGCGCGGGGGGCGCCCCCCGGGAGCAGTACTTC

D gene: NA
V gene: TRBV10-3
clone size: NA
CDR3 length: 12
J gene: TRBJ1-2
CDR3 protein: CAISDGSDGYTF
CDR3 DNA: TGTGCCATCAGTGATGGTTCGGATGGCTACACCTTC

D gene: NA
V gene: TRBV28
clone size: NA
CDR3 length: 14
J gene: TRBJ1-1
CDR3 protein: CASSGEGGNTEAFF
CDR3 DNA: TGTGCCAGCAGTGGAGAAGGGGGGAACACTGAAGCTTTCTTT

D gene: NA
V gene: TRBV19
clone size: NA
CDR3 length: 14
J gene: TRBJ2-1
CDR3 protein: CASSILQRHNEQFF
CDR3 DNA: TGTGCCAGTAGTATTTTGCAGCGGCACAATGAGCAGTTCTTC

D gene: TRBD1
V gene: TRBV19
clone size: NA
CDR3 length: 13
J gene: TRBJ2-7
CDR3 protein: CASRGQGVGEQYF
CDR3 DNA: TGTGCCAGCCGCGGACAGGGAGTTGGCGAGCAGTACTTC

D gene: NA
V gene: TRBV6-5
clone size: NA
CDR3 length: 14
J gene: TRBJ2-1
CDR3 protein: CASSTGRSVVEQFF
CDR3 DNA: TGTGCCAGCAGTACCGGGAGATCGGTCGTTGAGCAGTTCTTC

D gene: NA
V gene: TRBV4-1
clone size: once
CDR3 length: 15
J gene: TRBJ2-5
CDR3 protein: CASSEETANQETQYF
CDR3 DNA: TGCGCCAGCAGCGAAGAGACAGCTAACCAAGAGACCCAGTACTTC

D gene: NA
V gene: TRBV7-2
clone size: many
CDR3 length: 15
J gene: TRBJ1-5
CDR3 protein: CASSSHGTDRLPQHF
CDR3 DNA: TGTGCCAGCAGCTCCCACGGGACGGACAGATTGCCCCAGCATTTT

D gene: NA
V gene: TRBV25-1
clone size: NA
CDR3 length: 10
J gene: TRBJ2-5
CDR3 protein: CASEERTQYF
CDR3 DNA: TGTGCCAGCGAGGAGAGGACCCAGTACTTC

D gene: TRBD1
V gene: TRBV5-1
clone size: NA
CDR3 length: 15
J gene: TRBJ1-2
CDR3 protein: CASSRTGGANYGYTF
CDR3 DNA: TGCGCCAGCAGCAGGACAGGGGGCGCGAACTATGGCTACACCTTC

D gene: TRBD1
V gene: TRBV29-1
clone size: NA
CDR3 length: 16
J gene: TRBJ1-2
CDR3 protein: CSVEVPGTGGLYGYTF
CDR3 DNA: TGCAGCGTTGAGGTCCCAGGGACAGGGGGTCTCTATGGCTACACCTTC

D gene: NA
V gene: TRBV6-5
clone size: NA
CDR3 length: 14
J gene: TRBJ2-5
CDR3 protein: CASSGSGSGGTQYF
CDR3 DNA: TGTGCCAGCAGCGGTAGCGGATCCGGGGGGACCCAGTACTTC

D gene: NA
V gene: TRBV7-3
clone size: NA
CDR3 length: 12
J gene: TRBJ2-2
CDR3 protein: CASSRTSGELFF
CDR3 DNA: TGTGCCAGCAGCCGGACATCCGGGGAGCTGTTTTTT

D gene: NA
V gene: TRBV19
clone size: once
CDR3 length: 15
J gene: TRBJ2-7
CDR3 protein: CASSAVVGRGHEQYF
CDR3 DNA: TGTGCCAGTAGTGCCGTTGTCGGCAGGGGCCACGAGCAGTACTTC

D gene: NA
V gene: TRBV5-1
clone size: NA
CDR3 length: 14
J gene: TRBJ2-7
CDR3 protein: CASSPGTSLYEQYF
CDR3 DNA: TGCGCCAGCAGCCCCGGGACTTCTCTCTACGAGCAGTACTTC

D gene: TRBD1
V gene: TRBV5-1
clone size: NA
CDR3 length: 16
J gene: TRBJ2-7
CDR3 protein: CASSLGNDRGSYEQYF
CDR3 DNA: TGCGCCAGCAGCTTGGGCAACGACAGGGGTTCCTACGAGCAGTACTTC

D gene: TRBD2
V gene: TRBV5-1
clone size: NA
CDR3 length: 14
J gene: TRBJ2-3
CDR3 protein: CASKTSGRRNTQYF
CDR3 DNA: TGCGCCAGCAAGACTAGCGGGAGGAGAAATACGCAGTATTTT

D gene: NA
V gene: TRBV18
clone size: NA
CDR3 length: 13
J gene: TRBJ2-2
CDR3 protein: CASSQGFTGELFF
CDR3 DNA: TGTGCCAGCTCTCAGGGGTTTACCGGGGAGCTGTTTTTT

D gene: TRBD1
V gene: TRBV24-1
clone size: NA
CDR3 length: 16
J gene: TRBJ2-7
CDR3 protein: CATSDLRDSGTNEQYF
CDR3 DNA: TGTGCCACCAGTGACCTTAGGGACAGCGGAACGAACGAGCAGTACTTC

D gene: NA
V gene: TRBV12-3/TRBV12-4
clone size: NA
CDR3 length: 12
J gene: TRBJ2-7
CDR3 protein: CASRNRVGEQYF
CDR3 DNA: TGTGCCAGCAGAAACAGGGTGGGCGAGCAGTACTTC

D gene: TRBD1
V gene: TRBV19
clone size: NA
CDR3 length: 18
J gene: TRBJ1-2
CDR3 protein: CASGLSDRAPIAGDGYTF
CDR3 DNA: TGTGCCAGTGGACTATCGGACAGGGCCCCAATCGCGGGGGATGGCTACACCTTC

D gene: TRBD1
V gene: TRBV19
clone size: NA
CDR3 length: 16
J gene: TRBJ1-5
CDR3 protein: CASSIEADRANQPQHF
CDR3 DNA: TGTGCCAGTAGTATAGAGGCGGACAGGGCCAATCAGCCCCAGCATTTT

D gene: TRBD2
V gene: TRBV7-2
clone size: few
CDR3 length: 14
J gene: TRBJ2-7
CDR3 protein: CASSTQGTRGEQYF
CDR3 DNA: TGTGCCAGCAGCACTCAGGGGACTAGAGGCGAGCAGTACTTC

D gene: TRBD1
V gene: TRBV4-1
clone size: once
CDR3 length: 14
J gene: TRBJ2-7
CDR3 protein: CASSQLDRDYEQYF
CDR3 DNA: TGCGCCAGCAGCCAATTAGACAGGGACTACGAGCAGTACTTC

D gene: NA
V gene: TRBV5-1
clone size: NA
CDR3 length: 16
J gene: TRBJ2-4
CDR3 protein: CASSPEIGGAKNIQYF
CDR3 DNA: TGCGCCAGCAGCCCCGAAATCGGCGGTGCCAAAAACATTCAGTACTTC

D gene: NA
V gene: TRBV18
clone size: NA
CDR3 length: 14
J gene: TRBJ2-5
CDR3 protein: CASSPPRRPETQYF
CDR3 DNA: TGTGCCAGCTCACCACCGCGCCGTCCAGAGACCCAGTACTTC

D gene: NA
V gene: TRBV6-5
clone size: NA
CDR3 length: 13
J gene: TRBJ2-7
CDR3 protein: CASSYQGGGEQYF
CDR3 DNA: TGTGCCAGCAGTTACCAGGGAGGCGGCGAGCAGTACTTC